The clone carrying this TCR beta chain showed up just a few times. No antigen is known for it. The sample originates from a study of siplizumab effects on memory and regulatory T cells. Study-wide results and limits: On average, about 72% of mappable alloreactive CD4+ clones were Treg-derived under siplizumab, against 25% to 30% in controls.

Assay used: immunoSEQ multiplex PCR; TCRdb lists only in-frame clones, some missing. Of about 82,000 clones in the sample, approximately 88% were seen once. The sequencing sample was made of Tregs sorted from blood. This sequence was found in a human donor in good health.

CDR3 protein: CASRQGLDTQYF. Here the CDR3 DNA reads TGTGCCAGTAGACAGGGCCTAGATACGCAGTATTTT. The chain has TRBV19 and TRBJ2-3; a weak D match, TRBD1 (6 bases). This CDR3 spans 12 amino acids. V was trimmed by 6 bases and J by 5 bases, leaving 9 bases between them. CDR1 and CDR2 (germline): LNHDA, SQIVND (reference sequence).